Following are 30 T cell receptor beta chains from one sample sequenced in a study of blood T cell repertoires in COVID-19. The repertoire was sequenced with immunoSEQ multiplex PCR; TCRdb's copy has only in-frame clones and lacks some. Of 65,000 to 100,000 clones in the sample, about 89% were seen once. Sequencing was performed on peripheral blood. All receptors come from a man between 50 and 59 years old with acute or convalescent COVID-19.

This clone was counted between two and nine times. The gene calls are TRBV24-1 and TRBJ1-2, with D possibly matching TRBD1 (6 bases). Germline assignment: CDR1 KGHDR and CDR2 SFDVKD. V lost 7 bases to trimming and J lost 7 bases, with 27 bases between them. This CDR3 region has 17 residues. CDR3 in amino acids: CATRPPHSPDSLIGYTF. The CDR3 bases are TGTGCCACCAGGCCGCCACACTCTCCGGACAGTCTTATTGGCTACACCTTC.

The chain recombines TRBV3-1 (or the pseudogene TRBV3-2) with TRBJ1-2; D is ambiguous. Germline values: CDR1 LGHDT, CDR2 YNNKEL (reference sequence). This CDR3 comprises 13 residues. Trimming stripped 5 bases from V and 5 bases from J, with 12 bases between. CDR3 sequence: CASSGEGVYGYTF. The CDR3 DNA sequence: TGTGCCAGCAGCGGCGAGGGAGTATATGGCTACACCTTC.

This sequence joins TRBV5-4 and TRBJ1-5, with 7 bases identical to TRBD1. V lost 4 bases, J lost 5 bases, and 9 bases stayed unmatched. Per the germline V gene, CDR1 is SGHNT and CDR2 is YYREEE (reference sequence). CDR3 length equals 15 residues. The CDR3 DNA follows: TGTGCCAGCAGCCTGGTCCCAGGGGGAGATCAGCCCCAGCATTTT. Translated: CASSLVPGGDQPQHF.

The chain recombines TRBV7-2 with TRBJ1-2; D remains unclear. Germline CDR1 is SGHTA and CDR2 is FQGNSA. V was trimmed by 0 bases and J by 8 bases, leaving 16 bases between them. There are 15 residues in the CDR3. The CDR3 DNA reads as TGTGCCAGCAGCTTAGCGCTGGCAGGCGAATCCGGCTACACCTTC. The encoded protein is CASSLALAGESGYTF.

The chain is built from TRBV7-3 and TRBJ1-6; D might be TRBD1 (6 bases). Germline CDR1 reads SGHTA; CDR2 reads FQGTGA. The length of the CDR3 is 15 residues. V was clipped by 0 bases and J by 7 bases, with 10 bases between them. The CDR3 protein is CASSLTQGLNSPLHF. The CDR3 DNA reads as TGTGCCAGCAGCTTAACTCAGGGGCTGAATTCACCCCTCCACTTT.

The chain has TRBV7-2 and TRBJ2-1; 9 positions match TRBD2. This CDR3 spans 16 amino acids. With 5 bases clipped from V and 1 base from J, the junction kept 6 bases outside the gene matches. In germline, CDR1 is SGHTA, CDR2 FQGNSA. The DNA for the CDR3 is TGTGCCAGCAGCACCTCTAGCGGGAAGTCCTACAATGAGCAGTTCTTC. Amino acids: CASSTSSGKSYNEQFF. Full variable domain (missing parts from reference TRBV7-2 and TRBJ2-1): GAGVSQSPSNKVTEKGKDVELRCDPISGHTALYWYRQSLGQGLEFLIYFQGNSAPDKSGLPSDRFSAERTGGSVSTLTIQRTQQEDSAVYLCASSTSSGKSYNEQFFGPGTRLTVL.

This CDR3 reads CASRTGWNTGELFF. The CDR3 DNA reads TGTGCCAGCAGGACCGGGTGGAACACCGGGGAGCTGTTTTTT. This chain joins TRBV9 and TRBJ2-2, with D unresolved. Per the germline V gene, CDR1 is SGDLS and CDR2 is YYNGEE. Trimming removed 5 bases at V and 1 base at J, with 9 bases between. The CDR3 loop spans 14 amino acids.

The J gene is TRBJ2-7, the V gene TRBV10-3; 8 nucleotides agree with TRBD2. The germline CDR1 and CDR2 sequences are ENHRY and SYGVKD. Unmatched junction bases numbered 4, after V lost 11 bases and J lost 4 bases. The CDR3 loop spans 11 amino acids. The CDR3 nucleotides read TGTGCCGGATCTAGCGGGTACGAGCAGTACTTC. Its protein product is CAGSSGYEQYF.

This clone was seen only once. This sequence joins TRBV5-4 and TRBJ1-2; weak D call: TRBD1 (6 bases). Germline CDR1 reads SGHNT; CDR2 reads YYREEE (reference sequence). The germline V and J ends were trimmed by 2 bases and 2 bases, with 13 bases remaining between them. The CDR3 spans 15 residues. CDR3 amino acids: CASSLSVGANYGYTF. Here the CDR3 DNA reads TGTGCCAGCAGCTTATCGGTGGGGGCCAACTATGGCTACACCTTC.

The J gene is TRBJ2-4, the V gene TRBV16; D perhaps matches TRBD1 (6 bases). V was cut by 4 bases and J by 4 bases, with 11 bases left in between. The CDR3 runs to 14 residues. Germline CDR1 is KGHSY and CDR2 is FQNENV. CDR3 sequence reads: CASSPQRGKNIQYF. CDR3 DNA sequence: TGTGCCAGCAGCCCCCAGAGGGGGAAAAACATTCAGTACTTC.

The CDR3 DNA reads as TGTGCCAGCAACAAGCACAGGGGCAATCAGCCCCAGCATTTT. It translates to CASNKHRGNQPQHF. The chain links TRBV25-1 to TRBJ1-5; maybe TRBD1 (6 bases). The CDR3 is 14 amino acids. Germline CDR1 MGHDK, CDR2 SYGVNS. V lost 7 bases to trimming and J lost 2 bases, with 12 bases between them.

For the CDR3, the DNA is TGTGCCAGCAGCTATACAGGGGGCAACGAGCAGTACGTC. Its protein product is CASSYTGGNEQYV. V and J are TRBV5-4 and TRBJ2-7; 9 nucleotides match TRBD1. The CDR3 contains 13 residues. CDR1 and CDR2 (germline): SGHNT, YYREEE (reference sequence). The J segment lost 5 bases and the V segment lost 3 bases, leaving 3 bases of the junction unmatched.

The chain uses TRBV7-9 and TRBJ2-7; D might be TRBD2 (5 bases). Looked up from germline, CDR1 is SEHNR and CDR2 is FQNEAQ (reference sequence). This CDR3 has 12 amino acids. CDR3 protein: CALGARDSGQYF. The CDR3, as DNA: TGTGCTTTGGGTGCACGGGATTCGGGGCAGTACTTC.

The J gene is TRBJ2-1, the V gene TRBV27; 8 bases fit TRBD2. From germline, CDR1 is MNHEY and CDR2 SMNVEV (reference sequence). The CDR3 is 16 residues long. V lost 4 bases to trimming and J lost 3 bases; unmatched junction nucleotides: 8. The DNA for the CDR3 is TGTGCCAGCAGTTCCCTCCAGCGGGGGTTCTACAATGAGCAGTTCTTC. Residues: CASSSLQRGFYNEQFF.

The chain joins TRBV10-1 to TRBJ1-2, with TRBD1 as a possible D gene (5 bases). Trimming stripped 6 bases from V and 8 bases from J, with 19 bases between. Germline-derived CDR1 and CDR2 are WNHNN and SYGVQD (reference sequence). The CDR3 has 14 residues. CDR3 sequence (DNA): TGCGCCAGCAGCGACGTAAGGGTGGGGGGGGGCTACACCTTC. Translating it yields CASSDVRVGGGYTF.

In its sample, this clone was seen a few times. This chain connects TRBV4-1 to TRBJ2-5, with D perhaps matching TRBD2 (7 bases). Trimming pared 4 bases from V and 4 bases from J, leaving 16 bases between. Germline assignment: CDR1 MGHRA and CDR2 YSYEKL. The CDR3 totals 15 residues. The CDR3, as DNA: TGCGCCAGCAGCCTCGGAGGGGGGGCCGGAGAGACCCAGTACTTC. Residues: CASSLGGGAGETQYF.

This rearrangement joins TRBV19 to TRBJ1-2, with TRBD1 matching 8 bases. This CDR3 has 15 amino acids. Trimming at V came to 5 bases and at J to 6 bases, leaving 11 bases not matched to a gene. Looked up from germline, CDR1 is LNHDA and CDR2 is SQIVND (reference sequence). CDR3 coding DNA: TGTGCCAGTAGTCGTGACAGGGGTTCGTCGCATGGCTACACCTTC. This codes for CASSRDRGSSHGYTF.

The V gene is TRBV5-1, the J gene TRBJ2-3; possible D gene TRBD1, 6 bases. The CDR3 has 17 residues. The germline V gene has CDR1 SGHRS and CDR2 YFSETQ. Trimming left V 3 bases short and J 0 bases short, with 17 bases between. This chain's CDR3 is CASSSATGLVSTDTQYF. The CDR3 DNA reads as TGCGCCAGCAGCTCCGCCACAGGGTTGGTAAGCACAGATACGCAGTATTTT.

This sequence joins TRBV5-4 and TRBJ2-3; TRBD2 aligns across 9 bases. The CDR3 contains 17 residues. CDR1 SGHNT and CDR2 YYREEE come from the germline V gene (reference sequence). The trim removed 4 bases at V and 4 bases at J, leaving 13 bases unmatched. CDR3 region: CASSPRGRGGPSDTQYF. CDR3 DNA sequence: TGTGCCAGCAGCCCGCGGGGGCGGGGGGGCCCCTCAGATACGCAGTATTTT.

The chain is built from TRBV18 and TRBJ1-1; D not certain. In germline, CDR1 is KGHSH, CDR2 LQKENI. The CDR3 length is 14 residues. The V end was cut by 3 bases, the J end by 2 bases, with 10 bases between. The CDR3 DNA reads TGTGCCAGCTCACCTATTGAGCAAAACACTGAAGCTTTCTTT. Translated: CASSPIEQNTEAFF.

This clone was recorded once. The chain combines TRBV30 with TRBJ1-2; maybe TRBD1 (6 bases). Germline V gene lookup returns CDR1 GTSNPN and CDR2 SVGIG (reference sequence). CDR3 length: 14 residues. V was clipped by 2 bases and J by 0 bases, with 10 bases between them. The CDR3 coding sequence is TGTGCCTGGAGTAGGGCAGGGGCTAACTATGGCTACACCTTC. This codes for CAWSRAGANYGYTF.

The chain recombines TRBV28 with TRBJ1-4; TRBD1 aligns across 7 bases. The length of the CDR3 is 14 residues. In germline, CDR1 is MDHEN, CDR2 SYDVKM. J was trimmed by 10 bases and V by 6 bases; bases with no gene match: 11. CDR3 sequence: CASSQGQLQGKLFF. CDR3 DNA sequence: TGTGCCAGCAGCCAGGGACAGCTTCAGGGAAAACTGTTTTTT.

This clone was detected only once. The chain is built from TRBV27 and TRBJ2-1, with 15 bases aligning to TRBD2. Germline CDR1 and CDR2: MNHEY and SMNVEV (reference sequence). The CDR3 has 15 residues. V lost 6 bases and J lost 9; bases outside the gene matches: 6. The CDR3 spells CASSYGTSGGREQFF. The DNA for the CDR3 is TGTGCCAGCAGCTACGGGACTAGCGGGGGGCGTGAGCAGTTCTTC.

CDR3 sequence: CASSLATEEGYTF. CDR3 sequence (DNA): TGTGCCAGCAGCCTAGCGACGGAGGAGGGCTACACCTTC. This sequence joins TRBV4-2 and TRBJ1-2; the D is unclear. This CDR3 is built from 13 residues. Germline CDR1 is LGHNA and CDR2 is YNFKEQ. The ends were cut back, 4 bases at V and 8 bases at J, with 14 bases in the middle.

This clone has more than one count but fewer than ten. The CDR3 DNA follows: TGTGCCAGCAGCCCTGGACTAGCGGGGGGCCAGGGCGATACGCAGTATTTT. It specifies CASSPGLAGGQGDTQYF. The chain is built from TRBV4-2 and TRBJ2-3; 14 bases line up with TRBD2. This CDR3 region has 17 residues. The germline CDR1 and CDR2 sequences are LGHNA and YNFKEQ. V gave up 4 bases and J gave up 6 bases; unmatched junction bases: 9.

Relative to its sample, this clone is medium-sized. The chain links TRBV29-1 to TRBJ2-7; TRBD1 aligns across 9 bases. The CDR3 has 15 amino acids. Per the germline V gene, CDR1 is SQVTM and CDR2 is ANQGSEA. J gave up 2 bases and V 0 bases, and 5 bases lay outside the gene matches. The CDR3 loop is CSVEDGDRAPYEQYF. CDR3 DNA: TGCAGCGTTGAAGATGGGGACAGGGCCCCCTACGAGCAGTACTTC.

This chain uses TRBV6-1 with TRBJ2-7; D unresolved. This CDR3 has 17 amino acids. CDR1 and CDR2 from the germline V gene are MNHNS and SASEGT. V was pared by 0 bases and J by 0 bases, with 15 bases between. CDR3 sequence: CASSEAQASLLSYEQYV. CDR3 sequence (DNA): TGTGCCAGCAGTGAAGCGCAGGCTTCCTTACTCTCCTACGAGCAGTACGTC.

The CDR3 loop is CASSYSSPYEQYF. The CDR3 nucleotides read TGTGCCAGCAGTTACTCGAGTCCCTACGAGCAGTACTTC. The chain uses TRBV6-6 and TRBJ2-7; the D is unclear. The CDR3 covers 13 residues. The germline CDR1 and CDR2 sequences are MNHNY and SVGAGI (reference sequence). Trimming removed 0 bases at V and 2 bases at J, with 5 bases between.

The chain is built from TRBV6-1 and TRBJ1-3, with a possible D match to TRBD1 (5 bases). Germline V gives CDR1 MNHNS, CDR2 SASEGT. With 0 bases removed from V and 6 bases from J, the gap between germline ends came to 12 bases. The CDR3 is 15 residues long. CDR3: CASSEAYRSPNTIYF. CDR3 nucleotides: TGTGCCAGCAGTGAAGCGTACAGGTCCCCAAACACCATATATTTT.

This chain links TRBV9 with TRBJ2-2; no reliable D call. The CDR3 contains 13 residues. Germline CDR1 reads SGDLS; CDR2 reads YYNGEE. Deletions cut 4 bases from V and 5 bases from J, with 9 bases between. DNA of the CDR3: TGTGCCAGCAGCCGCAGACAAACCGGGGAGCTGTTTTTT. Protein sequence: CASSRRQTGELFF.